This T cell receptor beta chain was profiled in a study of B cell selection in AIRE deficiency. Study results and caveats: Of some 4,000 shared Treg TCRbeta sequences, 30% to 40% were healthy-only, 7.5% to 10% patient-only. Healthy Tconv contained about 35% of shared healthy Treg sequences; only TCRbeta sequenced. In TCRBV usage, CDR3 length and diversity, patient Tconv and Treg cells matched healthy donors.

The V gene's germline CDR1 is MNHEY and CDR2 SVGAGI. The CDR3 has 13 residues. Trimming cost V 7 bases and J 8 bases, with 17 bases left between them. A word on this clone: What it recognizes is unknown.

CD4+CD127+ cells were sorted as the conventional CD4 T cells. Authors' methods: Some 120,000 patient and around 1.3x10^5 healthy donor in-frame TCRbeta sequences came from conventional T cells. TCRdb keeps only in-frame clones here, not all; method: immunoSEQ multiplex PCR. That table furnishes V, J and clone size, whereas the DNA furnished D and trimming. The sample holds some 19,000 clones, less than 98% seen once. This TCR came from a human donor with AIRE deficiency. The genes are TRBV6-5 and TRBJ1-2, with D possibly TRBD1 on 5 matching bases. Sequenced sample: conventional CD4+ T cells sorted from PBMCs. The CDR3 bases are TGTGCCAGCACCAGCCGGTCGGGGCAGGGCTACACCTTC. Translated: CASTSRSGQGYTF.